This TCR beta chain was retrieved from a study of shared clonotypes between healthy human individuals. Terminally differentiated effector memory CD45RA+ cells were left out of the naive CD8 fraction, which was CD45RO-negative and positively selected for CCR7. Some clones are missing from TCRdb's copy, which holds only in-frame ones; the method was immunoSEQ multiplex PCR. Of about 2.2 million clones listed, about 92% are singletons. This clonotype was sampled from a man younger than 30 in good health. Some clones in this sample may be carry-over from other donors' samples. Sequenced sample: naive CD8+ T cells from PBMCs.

The CDR3 DNA is TGTGCCAGCAGTGAACGGCCAGGGGGCTTCCACAATGAGCAGTTCTTC. Protein: CASSERPGGFHNEQFF. The rearrangement links TRBV6-1 to TRBJ2-1; 8 nucleotides line up with TRBD1. V was pared by 2 bases and J by 5 bases, with 8 bases of the junction left unmatched. CDR3 length equals 16 residues. Germline CDR1 and CDR2: MNHNS and SASEGT.